The present T cell receptor beta chain was sequenced within a study of blood T cells in healthy people across ages. This CDR3 region has 13 residues. Trimming shortened V by 6 bases and J by 6 bases, and 15 bases separated the two germline ends. A J-beta primer mix and a sample-barcoded 5' primer were used in a second PCR of about 7 to 11 cycles. MiXCR, run by TCRdb on the 5' RACE reads, gives a single entry per CDR3 protein. The sample carries about 570,000 distinct CDR3 sequences, about 29% recorded once. These data also formed part of another study, on T cells of mothers and their children.

This receptor was obtained from a boy aged 2 to 10 in good health. This sequence joins TRBV12-3 or TRBV12-4 and TRBJ2-7; no reliable D call. The source material was blood. CDR3 bases: TGTGCCAGCAGCCTTGGTGGGTTCCCCGAGCAGTACTTC. Its translation is CASSLGGFPEQYF.